This T cell receptor (beta chain) emerged from a study of cytomegalovirus exposure and HLA in healthy donors. Study background: Of the donors genotyped, about 410 in all, 75% to 90% fell in the Caucasian-associated ancestry cluster.

Study conclusions and caveats: CMV antigen specificity of a few CMV-associated chains was confirmed in vitro. Later work associated roughly 17,000 TCR beta sequences with HLA alleles at 0.05 false discovery rate.

V trimming: 4 bases; J trimming: 6 bases; junction bases outside the gene matches: 0. Germline assignment: CDR1 SGHDN and CDR2 FVKESK. This CDR3 is built from 13 residues. Both 60 Vbeta primers and 13 Jbeta primers went into the PCR. Profiling relied on immunoSEQ multiplex PCR, and the TCRdb table lists in-frame clones only, not all of them. This sample has about 140,000 clones, with just over 65% found just once. Details on this clone: Its antigen remains unidentified.

The sample was PBMCs. This TCR was recovered from a woman aged 55 to 70 in good health and CMV-seronegative. This chain uses TRBV14 with TRBJ2-1; the match to TRBD1 covers 10 bases. The CDR3 reads CASSRDRGNEQFF. The CDR3 bases are TGTGCCAGCAGCCGGGACAGGGGCAATGAGCAGTTCTTC.